This note documents a single T cell receptor (beta chain) sequence. Antigen unknown. Trimming took 5 bases from V and 3 from J, leaving 14 bases between them. The CDR3 extends over 14 amino acids. The data originate from a study of CD8 T cells in ankylosing spondylitis. Findings of the study overall: The clones that were linked to disease were reported to be significantly enriched in matched synovial fluid samples from ankylosing spondylitis patients. Clones that were linked to disease were CD8+ and were relatively rare in peripheral blood.

The TCR beta libraries were generated through quantitative 5'-RACE incorporating molecular barcodes. TCRdb reprocessed the 5' RACE reads with MiXCR, giving one entry per CDR3 protein. The table lists around 250,000 distinct CDR3 sequences, about 18% of them singletons. Sequenced sample: blood, either unsorted or a sorted T cell fraction (not recorded which). This clonotype was sampled from a male donor with ankylosing spondylitis or in good health (not recorded which). This rearrangement joins TRBV12-3 or TRBV12-4 to TRBJ2-7, with no clear D. CDR3 region: CASSPGAVNYEQYF. CDR3 sequence (DNA): TGTGCCAGCAGTCCAGGAGCAGTAAACTACGAGCAGTACTTC.